Below, 11 T cell receptor beta chains from the same sample are listed, as sequenced in a study of vaccination effects on CD4 cells after COVID-19. Their antigen targets remain unknown. ViraFEST used viral peptide pools to expand antigen-specific CD4+ T cells before sequencing. Isolating CD4+ T cells followed approximately 11 days of culture. None of these healthy vaccinees had been infected with SARS-CoV-2 before vaccination. Sequencing used immunoSEQ multiplex PCR; TCRdb keeps in-frame clones, though not all of them. Of 55,000 to 75,000 clones detected, 60% to 80% appear once; the ten largest clones hold about 3%. Sequenced here: CD4+ T cells from PBMCs cultured with HCoV-NL63 spike peptides, sampled before COVID-19 vaccination. These TCRs come from a human donor who received a COVID-19 vaccine.

The chain combines TRBV7-8 with TRBJ1-5; 11 bases are a match to TRBD1. The CDR3 has 17 residues. Trimming cost V 1 base and J 7 bases; bases outside gene matches: 9. The germline V gene has CDR1 SGHVS and CDR2 FQNEAQ. CDR3 DNA sequence: TGTGCCAGCAGCTTAGTTCGGACAGGGGGCTCAGAGCAGCCCCAGCATTTT. This encodes CASSLVRTGGSEQPQHF.

The table lists this clone with a count of one. The chain joins TRBV6-6 to TRBJ2-5, with unresolved D. This CDR3 is built from 16 residues. V was clipped by 6 bases and J by 1 base, with 18 bases between them. CDR1 is MNHNY and CDR2 is SVGAGI in the germline V gene (reference sequence). The CDR3, as DNA: TGTGCCAGCAGCCGTACTTTCGCCCGACTCCAAGAGACCCAGTACTTC. It codes for CASSRTFARLQETQYF.

The gene calls are TRBV18 and TRBJ2-7; D is unresolved. In germline, CDR1 is KGHSH, CDR2 LQKENI. Trimming left V 6 bases short and J 2 bases short, with 11 bases between. The CDR3 consists of 13 residues. CDR3 loop: CASSADEAYEQYV. DNA of the CDR3: TGTGCCAGCTCCGCGGACGAGGCCTACGAGCAGTACGTC.

The rearrangement links TRBV3-1 (or the pseudogene TRBV3-2) to TRBJ2-1, with TRBD1 identical over 10 bases. Per germline, CDR1 LGHDT and CDR2 YNNKEL (reference sequence). This CDR3 is built from 16 residues. V dropped 5 bases and J dropped 6; count of bases not matched to a gene: 10. The CDR3 DNA follows: TGTGCCAGCAGCATTTGGACAGGGGGAACGAGCAATGAGCAGTTCTTC. Amino acids: CASSIWTGGTSNEQFF.

This clone was recorded only once. V usage is TRBV4-1 and J usage is TRBJ2-7; TRBD1 is a possible D gene (6 bases). CDR3 size: 15 residues. Trimming left V 0 bases short and J 3 bases short, with 12 bases between. The germline gives CDR1 MGHRA, CDR2 YSYEKL. The CDR3 DNA is TGCGCCAGCAGCCAAGATTTGACAGGTATCTACGAGCAGTACGTC. Translating it yields CASSQDLTGIYEQYV.

The rearrangement joins TRBV7-3 to TRBJ2-2; D remains unclear. The germline V and J ends were trimmed by 5 bases and 0 bases, with 10 bases remaining between them. Germline V gives CDR1 SGHTA, CDR2 FQGTGA. The CDR3 covers 15 residues. The CDR3 DNA reads TGTGCCAGCAGCCCGGCTGGGCCGAACACCGGGGAGCTGTTTTTT. It is translated as CASSPAGPNTGELFF.

This clone was counted only a few times. The rearrangement links TRBV5-1 to TRBJ1-6; tentative D call: TRBD1 (6 bases). Germline CDR1 reads SGHRS; CDR2 reads YFSETQ. Trimming removed 0 bases from V and 15 bases from J, with 13 bases in between. The CDR3 totals 13 residues. For the CDR3, the DNA is TGCGCCAGCAGCTTGGCCGGGACACCGGTCCTCCACTTT. It encodes CASSLAGTPVLHF.

The sample holds a few counts of this clone. The gene calls are TRBV5-1 and TRBJ2-5; TRBD2 matches 9 bases. The germline CDR1 and CDR2 sequences are SGHRS and YFSETQ. V was pared by 7 bases and J by 5 bases, with 12 bases of the junction left unmatched. The CDR3 runs 15 residues. CDR3 sequence reads: CASSSGAGGQETQYF. DNA for the CDR3: TGCGCCAGCTCCTCTGGGGCGGGGGGGCAGGAGACCCAGTACTTC.

The rearrangement joins TRBV9 to TRBJ1-1; 7 nucleotides match TRBD1. CDR1 SGDLS and CDR2 YYNGEE come from the germline V gene. Germline trimming cut 0 bases from V and 1 base from J; bases unmatched to any gene: 9. This CDR3 has 17 amino acids. The CDR3 DNA reads TGTGCCAGCAGCGTAGGAATTTGGGGACAGCAGAACACTGAAGCTTTCTTT. It specifies CASSVGIWGQQNTEAFF.

The CDR3 spells CASSADGYNSPLHF. The CDR3 DNA follows: TGCGCCAGCAGCGCGGACGGCTATAATTCACCCCTCCACTTT. This sequence joins TRBV5-1 and TRBJ1-6; D is ambiguous. The ends were cut back, 4 bases at V and 3 bases at J, with 8 bases in the middle. Per germline, CDR1 SGHRS and CDR2 YFSETQ. There are 14 residues in the CDR3.

The chain links TRBV29-1 to TRBJ2-3; 13 bases fit TRBD2. Germline V gives CDR1 SQVTM, CDR2 ANQGSEA. The V and J ends lost 5 bases and 7 bases, in that order; junction bases with no gene match: 3. The length of the CDR3 is 13 residues. CDR3 in DNA: TGCAGCGTTAGACTAGCGGGGGGATATACGCAGTATTTT. Residues: CSVRLAGGYTQYF.